This TCR beta chain derives from a study of cytomegalovirus exposure and HLA in healthy donors. Regarding this clone: Its antigen is undetermined.

Broader study findings: A later analysis reported that several of the most significant clusters appeared to be linked to common viral pathogens, among them Epstein-Barr virus. Reported results showed that the classifier diagnosed cytomegalovirus status with high specificity and sensitivity.

In germline, CDR1 is MNHEY, CDR2 SMNVEV (reference sequence). Germline trimming cut 5 bases from V and 4 bases from J; bases unmatched to any gene: 4. This CDR3 is built from 14 residues. Researchers ran the PCR with 60 Vbeta and 13 Jbeta primers. Generated by immunoSEQ multiplex PCR, the TCRdb table keeps only in-frame clones and is missing some. The sample lists under 150,000 clones; 80% were seen once. The chain combines TRBV27 with TRBJ2-1; TRBD1 matches at 8 bases. The receptor's source is a young man in good health and CMV-seronegative. The source material was PBMCs. The CDR3 DNA sequence: TGTGCCAGCAGTACAGGGGGTGGTTACAATGAGCAGTTCTTC. This codes for CASSTGGGYNEQFF.